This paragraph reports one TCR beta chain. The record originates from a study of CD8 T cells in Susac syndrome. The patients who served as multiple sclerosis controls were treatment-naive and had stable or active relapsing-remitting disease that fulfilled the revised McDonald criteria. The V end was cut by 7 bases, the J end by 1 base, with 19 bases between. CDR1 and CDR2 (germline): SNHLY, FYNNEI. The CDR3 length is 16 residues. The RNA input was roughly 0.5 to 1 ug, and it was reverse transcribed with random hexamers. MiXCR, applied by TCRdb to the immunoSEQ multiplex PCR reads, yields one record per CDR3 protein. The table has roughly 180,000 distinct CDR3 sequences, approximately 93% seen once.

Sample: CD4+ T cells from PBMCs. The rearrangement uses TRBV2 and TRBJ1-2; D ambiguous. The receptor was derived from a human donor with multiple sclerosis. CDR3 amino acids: CASTAEGLQFNYGYTF. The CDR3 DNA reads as TGTGCCAGCACCGCGGAGGGCTTGCAGTTTAACTATGGCTACACCTTC. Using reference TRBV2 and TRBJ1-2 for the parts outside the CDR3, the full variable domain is EPEVTQTPSHQVTQMGQEVILRCVPISNHLYFYWYRQILGQKVEFLVSFYNNEISEKSEIFDDQFSVERPDGSNFTLKIRSTKLEDSAMYFCASTAEGLQFNYGYTFGSGTRLTVV.